Below, 20 T cell receptor beta chains from the same sample are listed, as sequenced in a study of blood T cell repertoires in COVID-19. Measured with immunoSEQ multiplex PCR; TCRdb has only the in-frame clones, and not every one. The table includes around 200,000 clones, more than 75% detected once. The sample consisted of PBMCs or T cells enriched from blood (not recorded which). The source of these receptors is a woman aged 40 to 50 with acute COVID-19.

The rearrangement uses TRBV29-1 and TRBJ1-1, with D possibly matching TRBD1 (6 bases). The CDR3 spans 14 residues. Germline CDR1 reads SQVTM; CDR2 reads ANQGSEA. Between the trimmed V and J ends, which lost 6 bases and 6 bases, there was a span of 20 bases. The DNA of the CDR3 is TGCAGCGTCAAAGGGGGGGCCTACACGGCTGAAGCTTTCTTT. Residues: CSVKGGAYTAEAFF.

The chain joins TRBV2 to TRBJ1-4; D unclear. Per germline, CDR1 SNHLY and CDR2 FYNNEI. This CDR3 has 14 amino acids. V gave up 1 base and J gave up 4 bases, with 7 bases separating them. This chain's CDR3 is CASSEERINEKLFF. The CDR3 DNA is TGTGCCAGCAGTGAAGAGAGGATTAATGAAAAACTGTTTTTT.

The V gene is TRBV5-6, the J gene TRBJ2-1; TRBD1 matches 8 bases. This CDR3 region has 15 residues. Germline lookup yields CDR1 SGHDT and CDR2 YYEEEE. With V trimmed by 2 bases and J by 2 bases, 3 bases remained unmatched. The CDR3 spells CASSFRDRPYNEQFF. Written as DNA, the CDR3 is TGTGCCAGCAGCTTCCGGGACAGGCCCTACAATGAGCAGTTCTTC. Variable domain in full (rest from reference TRBV5-6 and TRBJ2-1): DAGVTQSPTHLIKTRGQQVTLRCSPKSGHDTVSWYQQALGQGPQFIFQYYEEEERQRGNFPDRFSGHQFPNYSSELNVNALLLGDSALYLCASSFRDRPYNEQFFGPGTRLTVL.

This chain connects TRBV28 to TRBJ1-2; D is unresolved. The CDR3 is 13 residues long. Trimming left V 8 bases short and J 2 bases short, with 12 bases between. In germline, CDR1 is MDHEN, CDR2 SYDVKM. The CDR3, as DNA: TGTGCCAGCCAAAAGGGAGGGAACTATGGCTACACCTTC. Amino acids: CASQKGGNYGYTF.

This chain links TRBV21-1 with TRBJ1-2. TRBV21-1 is assigned pseudogene status. This CDR3 spans 15 amino acids. CDR3 nucleotide sequence: TGTGCCAGCAGCAAAAGGGGCGGGAGGTTGTCTGGCTACACCTTC. This translates into CASSKRGGRLSGYTF.

J is TRBJ2-3 and V is TRBV18, with 7 bases that match TRBD2. V trimming: 10 bases; J trimming: 0 bases; junction bases outside the gene matches: 7. This CDR3 comprises 14 residues. CDR1 is KGHSH and CDR2 is LQKENI in the germline V gene. CDR3 DNA: TGTGCCACCCGGGAGGCCTCTAGCACAGATACGCAGTATTTT. It specifies CATREASSTDTQYF.

The gene calls are TRBV9 and TRBJ1-6; D possibly corresponds to TRBD1 (5 bases). Trimming pared 0 bases from V and 5 bases from J, leaving 12 bases between. CDR1 and CDR2 (germline): SGDLS, YYNGEE. The CDR3 contains 16 residues. Here the CDR3 reads CASSVGGVDNNSPLHF. The CDR3, as DNA: TGTGCCAGCAGCGTAGGGGGGGTAGATAATAATTCACCCCTCCACTTT.

V gene TRBV24-1 combines with J gene TRBJ1-2; 8 bases are shared with TRBD1. There are 14 residues in the CDR3. Trimming cost V 4 bases and J 5 bases; bases outside gene matches: 5. CDR1 is KGHDR, CDR2 SFDVKD, per germline. The CDR3 nucleotides are TGTGCCACCAGTGACCCACAGGGGGGGTATGGCTACACCTTC. Its translation: CATSDPQGGYGYTF.

This rearrangement joins TRBV7-3 to TRBJ1-5; D ambiguous. The V end was cut by 1 base, the J end by 14 bases, with 15 bases between. Germline loops: CDR1 SGHTA, CDR2 FQGTGA. CDR3 size: 13 residues. This CDR3 is CASSLNPAGLKHF. In DNA form, the CDR3 reads TGTGCCAGCAGCTTAAATCCTGCGGGGTTAAAGCATTTT.

The gene calls are TRBV7-9 and TRBJ2-7; 11 bases line up with TRBD2. Germline-derived CDR1 and CDR2 are SEHNR and FQNEAQ (reference sequence). The CDR3 has 16 amino acids. After removal of 2 bases from V and 7 bases from J, the junction contained 10 bases not matched to a gene. CDR3 protein: CASSLLVSGRAGEQYF. DNA for the CDR3: TGTGCCAGCAGCTTACTGGTTAGCGGGAGGGCGGGAGAGCAGTACTTC.

This chain uses TRBV29-1 with TRBJ1-1, with D unresolved. V dropped 4 bases and J dropped 7 bases, with 10 bases sitting between them. Germline CDR1 and CDR2: SQVTM and ANQGSEA. The length of the CDR3 is 11 residues. The CDR3 spells CSVAPGIEAFF. The CDR3 DNA sequence: TGCAGCGTTGCGCCCGGGATTGAAGCTTTCTTT.

This clone has more than one count but fewer than ten. This chain connects TRBV6-5 to TRBJ2-2; D remains ambiguous. Germline CDR1 MNHEY, CDR2 SVGAGI. CDR3 length: 13 amino acids. Trimming cost V 2 bases and J 7 bases, with 8 bases left between them. CDR3 sequence (DNA): TGTGCCAGCAGTTACATTGCTAGCGGGGAGCTGTTTTTT. Translation: CASSYIASGELFF.

V gene TRBV21-1 combines with J gene TRBJ1-6. TRBV21-1 is reported as a pseudogene. CDR3 size: 17 residues. This CDR3 reads CASSKVGGRHYNSPLHF. CDR3 coding DNA: TGTGCCAGCAGCAAAGTCGGCGGTAGGCACTATAATTCACCCCTCCACTTT.

This clone has only a few counts. V and J are TRBV30 and TRBJ2-7, with TRBD1 as a possible D gene (5 bases). This CDR3 spans 13 amino acids. Trimming shortened V by 0 bases and J by 7 bases, and 13 bases separated the two germline ends. Per the germline V gene, CDR1 is GTSNPN and CDR2 is SVGIG (reference sequence). The CDR3 is CAWSVGVVGEQYF. The DNA for the CDR3 is TGTGCCTGGAGTGTAGGGGTGGTTGGTGAGCAGTACTTC. The full variable domain, with the rest looked up from reference TRBV30 and TRBJ2-7, is SQTIHQWPATLVQPVGSPLSLECTVEGTSNPNLYWYRQAAGRGLQLLFYSVGIGQISSEVPQNLSASRPQDRQFILSSKKLLLSDSGFYLCAWSVGVVGEQYFGPGTRLTVT.

This clone was recorded once. The chain is built from TRBV5-6 and TRBJ2-5, with D tentatively TRBD1 (6 bases). This CDR3 is 15 amino acids long. Germline CDR1 reads SGHDT; CDR2 reads YYEEEE. Trimming removed 1 base from V and 1 base from J, with 11 bases in between. DNA for the CDR3: TGTGCCAGCAGCTTGAGTGCAGGGGTCCAAGAGACCCAGTACTTC. This encodes CASSLSAGVQETQYF. Filled out from reference TRBV5-6 and TRBJ2-5, the complete variable domain reads DAGVTQSPTHLIKTRGQQVTLRCSPKSGHDTVSWYQQALGQGPQFIFQYYEEEERQRGNFPDRFSGHQFPNYSSELNVNALLLGDSALYLCASSLSAGVQETQYFGPGTRLLVL.

The sample holds a few counts of this clone. The chain combines TRBV5-4 with TRBJ1-2; 10 bases are a match to TRBD1. V gave up 0 bases and J gave up 2 bases; unmatched junction bases: 4. Germline lookup yields CDR1 SGHNT and CDR2 YYREEE (reference sequence). The CDR3 spans 16 residues. CDR3 residues: CASSLGDRGRNYGYTF. The DNA of the CDR3 is TGTGCCAGCAGCTTGGGAGACAGGGGGCGCAACTATGGCTACACCTTC.

V gene TRBV28 combines with J gene TRBJ2-7, with a weak D call TRBD2 (5 bases). Per germline, CDR1 MDHEN and CDR2 SYDVKM. Trimming shortened V by 6 bases and J by 3 bases, and 9 bases separated the two germline ends. This CDR3 contains 12 residues. The CDR3, as DNA: TGTGCCAGCAGACACGGGGACTACGAGCAGTACTTC. It translates to CASRHGDYEQYF. The whole variable domain, filled in from reference TRBV28 and TRBJ2-7, reads DVKVTQSSRYLVKRTGEKVFLECVQDMDHENMFWYRQDPGLGLRLIYFSYDVKMKEKGDIPEGYSVSREKKERFSLILESASTNQTSMYLCASRHGDYEQYFGPGTRLTVT.

The chain recombines TRBV5-1 with TRBJ1-5; TRBD1 aligns across 10 bases. The CDR3 extends over 15 amino acids. Per the germline V gene, CDR1 is SGHRS and CDR2 is YFSETQ. The junction had 7 bases not matched to a gene; V was cut back by 4 bases and J by 6 bases. The CDR3 loop reads CASSPDRGRGQPQHF. In DNA, the CDR3 is TGCGCCAGCAGCCCTGACAGGGGGCGAGGTCAGCCCCAGCATTTT.

The rearrangement links TRBV7-2 to TRBJ2-5; 10 bases match TRBD2. Germline trimming cut 5 bases from V and 3 bases from J; bases unmatched to any gene: 15. CDR1 and CDR2 (germline): SGHTA, FQGNSA. The CDR3 has 18 residues. The CDR3, as DNA: TGTGCCAGCAGCAGAAGACGGCCCGGACTAGCGGCTAAAGAGACCCAGTACTTC. As protein: CASSRRRPGLAAKETQYF.

The genes are TRBV2 and TRBJ1-1, with 10 bases aligning to TRBD1. Trimming took 4 bases from V and 5 from J; bases not matched to a gene: 7. The CDR3 loop spans 15 amino acids. Germline loops: CDR1 SNHLY, CDR2 FYNNEI. The DNA for the CDR3 is TGTGCCAGCAGTGCGGGACAGGGGATGAGGACTGAAGCTTTCTTT. It translates to CASSAGQGMRTEAFF.